Below, 27 T cell receptor beta chains from the same sample are listed, as sequenced in a study of blood T cell repertoires in COVID-19. TCRdb keeps only in-frame clones here, not all; method: immunoSEQ multiplex PCR. Of 200,000 to 250,000 clones listed, roughly four fifths are singletons. The sequenced sample was peripheral blood. These receptors all stem from a woman of 80 years or more with COVID-19, enrolled during active disease.

Worth noting for this clone: Other DNA sequences in this specimen translate into the identical CDR3. The J gene is TRBJ2-3, the V gene TRBV27; no definite D call. The ends were cut back, 5 bases at V and 0 bases at J, with 3 bases in the middle. There are 12 residues in the CDR3. Germline lookup yields CDR1 MNHEY and CDR2 SMNVEV (reference sequence). The CDR3 protein is CASSPSTDTQYF. DNA for the CDR3: TGTGCCAGCAGTCCAAGCACAGATACGCAGTATTTT.

V is TRBV6-4 and J is TRBJ1-1, with 11 bases matching TRBD1. V dropped 2 bases and J dropped 1; count of bases not matched to a gene: 18. The CDR3 extends over 21 amino acids. The germline CDR1 and CDR2 sequences are MRHNA and SNTAGT. The CDR3 region has the DNA TGTGCCAGCAGTGACCAACCGGGGACAGGGGGTCTGGGTAGCGAGAACACTGAAGCTTTCTTT. Translation: CASSDQPGTGGLGSENTEAFF.

This chain connects TRBV7-9 to TRBJ1-4; a possible D gene is TRBD1 (5 bases). V gave up 3 bases and J gave up 8 bases, with 13 bases separating them. The germline V gene has CDR1 SEHNR and CDR2 FQNEAQ (reference sequence). The CDR3 covers 14 residues. This CDR3 reads CASSFAGGGEKLFF. CDR3 nucleotide sequence: TGTGCCAGCAGCTTTGCGGGGGGAGGAGAAAAACTGTTTTTT.

For the CDR3, the DNA is TGTGCCAGCCAAAGGGCTAGCGGGAGTTTGGGCGGGGAGCTGTTTTTT. Amino acid sequence: CASQRASGSLGGELFF. The chain recombines TRBV5-4 with TRBJ2-2; 10 bases agree with TRBD2. J was trimmed by 7 bases and V by 7 bases; bases with no gene match: 13. This CDR3 is built from 16 residues. Looked up from germline, CDR1 is SGHNT and CDR2 is YYREEE (reference sequence). The full variable domain, completed using reference TRBV5-4 and TRBJ2-2, is ETGVTQSPTHLIKTRGQQVTLRCSSQSGHNTVSWYQQALGQGPQFIFQYYREEENGRGNFPPRFSGLQFPNYSSELNVNALELDDSALYLCASQRASGSLGGELFFGEGSRLTVL.

DNA of the CDR3: TGTGCCAGCAGCTCAACGCCGACAGGGGGAGAGACCCAGTACTTC. Amino acid sequence: CASSSTPTGGETQYF. This sequence joins TRBV7-8 and TRBJ2-5, with 9 bases that match TRBD1. CDR3 length: 15 residues. The germline gives CDR1 SGHVS, CDR2 FQNEAQ. The V segment lost 4 bases and the J segment 4 bases; nucleotides outside the gene matches: 7. The entire variable domain, with the rest obtained from reference TRBV7-8 and TRBJ2-5, is as follows: GAGVSQSPRYKVAKRGQDVALRCDPISGHVSLFWYQQALGQGPEFLTYFQNEAQLDKSGLPSDRFFAERPEGSVSTLKIQRTQQEDSAVYLCASSSTPTGGETQYFGPGTRLLVL.

The V call is TRBV6-2 or TRBV6-3, the J call TRBJ2-7; D is unclear. V gave up 6 bases and J gave up 1 base, with 10 bases separating them. From germline, CDR1 is MNHEY and CDR2 SVGEGT. CDR3 length: 13 amino acids. CDR3 nucleotides: TGTGCCAGCAGCCTAACATGGTCCTACGAGCAGTACTTC. It is translated as CASSLTWSYEQYF.

The V and J genes are TRBV29-1 and TRBJ1-4; possible D gene TRBD1, 5 bases. V lost 4 bases to trimming and J lost 8 bases, with 14 bases between them. This CDR3 has 13 amino acids. The germline CDR1 and CDR2 sequences are SQVTM and ANQGSEA. This CDR3 reads CSVGGRNWEKLFF. CDR3 sequence (DNA): TGCAGCGTTGGGGGGAGGAATTGGGAAAAACTGTTTTTT.

The chain carries TRBV5-4 and TRBJ1-6; possibly TRBD1 for D (5 bases). The CDR3 sequence is 14 residues long. Per germline, CDR1 SGHNT and CDR2 YYREEE (reference sequence). V was pared by 4 bases and J by 10 bases, with 15 bases between. DNA for the CDR3: TGTGCCAGCAGCCCCACGCGGGGGGAGTCACCCCTCCACTTT. Translated: CASSPTRGESPLHF.

V usage is TRBV7-2 and J usage is TRBJ2-7, with D hard to call. V dropped 5 bases and J dropped 4 bases, with 6 bases sitting between them. In germline, CDR1 is SGHTA, CDR2 FQGNSA. This CDR3 comprises 11 residues. The CDR3 bases are TGTGCCAGCAGCAACTTTTACGAGCAGTACTTC. Its translation is CASSNFYEQYF.

This chain connects TRBV19 to TRBJ1-4; D unclear. The CDR3 extends over 14 amino acids. V was trimmed by 3 bases and J by 5 bases, leaving 10 bases between them. Germline V gene sequence: CDR1 LNHDA, CDR2 SQIVND (reference sequence). Written as DNA, the CDR3 is TGTGCCAGTAGTATGACCGCGGGGAATGAAAAACTGTTTTTT. Translated: CASSMTAGNEKLFF.

The chain recombines TRBV5-6 with TRBJ2-7; 9 nucleotides match TRBD2. The V and J ends lost 0 bases and 3 bases, in that order; junction bases with no gene match: 4. CDR1 is SGHDT, CDR2 YYEEEE, per germline. The CDR3 is 15 amino acids. CDR3 DNA sequence: TGTGCCAGCAGCTTGGAGCGGGGGGTGCGCTACGAGCAGTACTTC. This encodes CASSLERGVRYEQYF.

The chain combines TRBV30 with TRBJ2-6; no reliable D call. This CDR3 spans 15 amino acids. V was trimmed by 2 bases and J by 1 base, leaving 9 bases between them. Germline-derived CDR1 and CDR2 are GTSNPN and SVGIG (reference sequence). The CDR3 reads CAWSPVRSGANVLTF. CDR3 bases: TGTGCCTGGAGTCCCGTCCGTTCTGGGGCCAACGTCCTGACTTTC.

The V and J genes are TRBV28 and TRBJ2-5; 8 positions agree with TRBD2. Germline CDR1 is MDHEN and CDR2 is SYDVKM. The V and J ends lost 7 bases and 0 bases, in that order; junction bases with no gene match: 10. CDR3 length: 16 residues. The CDR3 loop is CASTTAAGGNQETQYF. The CDR3 nucleotides read TGTGCCAGCACCACAGCGGCGGGGGGCAACCAAGAGACCCAGTACTTC.

This chain links TRBV11-3 with TRBJ2-4; 8 nucleotides agree with TRBD1. Per the germline V gene, CDR1 is SGHNT and CDR2 is YENEEA. The CDR3 is made up of 15 amino acids. The V gene end was trimmed by 3 bases and the J gene end by 5 bases; junction bases not matched to a gene: 6. The chain's CDR3 is CASSLGQVDQNIQYF. The CDR3, as DNA: TGTGCCAGCAGCTTGGGACAGGTCGACCAAAACATTCAGTACTTC.

The chain is built from TRBV28 and TRBJ2-5; TRBD1 matches 8 bases. The V segment lost 5 bases and the J segment 6 bases; nucleotides outside the gene matches: 8. Germline values: CDR1 MDHEN, CDR2 SYDVKM. This CDR3 has 14 residues. The CDR3 nucleotides read TGTGCCAGCAGTGGGACAGGTGGGATGAAGACCCAGTACTTC. Encoded protein: CASSGTGGMKTQYF.

This chain joins TRBV7-2 and TRBJ1-2, with 7 bases identical to TRBD1. In germline, CDR1 is SGHTA, CDR2 FQGNSA. The CDR3 has 15 amino acids. V shed 1 base, J shed 6 bases, and the junction held 8 bases outside the gene matches. The chain's CDR3 is CASSLGLQGVNGYTF. The CDR3 nucleotides are TGTGCCAGCAGCTTAGGACTCCAGGGGGTGAATGGCTACACCTTC. Drawing the rest from reference TRBV7-2 and TRBJ1-2, the complete variable domain is GAGVSQSPSNKVTEKGKDVELRCDPISGHTALYWYRQSLGQGLEFLIYFQGNSAPDKSGLPSDRFSAERTGGSVSTLTIQRTQQEDSAVYLCASSLGLQGVNGYTFGSGTRLTVV.

The chain combines TRBV5-1 with TRBJ2-6; a weak D match, TRBD2 (6 bases). Between the trimmed V and J ends, which lost 5 bases and 1 base, there was a span of 10 bases. This CDR3 contains 15 residues. Germline-derived CDR1 and CDR2 are SGHRS and YFSETQ. DNA for the CDR3: TGCGCCAGCAGTACGGAGGGTTCTGGGGCCAACGTCCTGACTTTC. Residues: CASSTEGSGANVLTF.

V is TRBV4-3 and J is TRBJ2-7, with TRBD1 matching 9 bases. Germline V gene sequence: CDR1 LGHNA, CDR2 YSLEER. J was trimmed by 3 bases and V by 1 base; bases with no gene match: 7. This CDR3 is built from 16 residues. CDR3 protein: CASSQALQGAIYEQYF. DNA of the CDR3: TGCGCCAGCAGCCAAGCGTTACAGGGGGCCATCTACGAGCAGTACTTC.

This clone was seen only a few times. The chain recombines TRBV7-2 with TRBJ2-3, with unresolved D. Germline V gives CDR1 SGHTA, CDR2 FQGNSA. Trimming shortened V by 0 bases and J by 2 bases, and 6 bases separated the two germline ends. CDR3 length: 14 amino acids. The CDR3 loop is CASSLARITDTQYF. The DNA for the CDR3 is TGTGCCAGCAGCTTAGCCAGAATCACAGATACGCAGTATTTT.

The genes are TRBV7-9 and TRBJ2-7; D may be TRBD1 (6 bases). Trimming left V 5 bases short and J 5 bases short, with 19 bases between. The CDR3 sequence is 15 residues long. Germline V lookup: CDR1 SEHNR, CDR2 FQNEAQ (reference sequence). The CDR3 DNA sequence: TGTGCCAGCAGCCTCGACAGGACCTTTTACAACGAGCAGTACTTC. It yields the protein CASSLDRTFYNEQYF.

The chain couples TRBV2 to TRBJ2-7; possible D gene TRBD1, 6 bases. Deletions cut 5 bases from V and 4 bases from J, with 9 bases between. Per germline, CDR1 SNHLY and CDR2 FYNNEI. The CDR3 sequence is 12 residues long. The CDR3: CASSIQGYEQYF. In nucleotides, the CDR3 is TGTGCCAGCAGTATTCAGGGGTACGAGCAGTACTTC.

The chain has TRBV10-3 and TRBJ1-2; possible D gene TRBD1, 5 bases. The CDR3 totals 14 residues. V dropped 4 bases and J dropped 8 bases, with 17 bases sitting between them. Looked up from germline, CDR1 is ENHRY and CDR2 is SYGVKD. The CDR3, as DNA: TGTGCCATCAGTGTTGGGCAGGGCGATAGGGGCTACACCTTC. Amino acids: CAISVGQGDRGYTF.

The rearrangement uses TRBV3-1 (or the pseudogene TRBV3-2) and TRBJ1-4, with D possibly TRBD1 on 5 matching bases. Germline V gene data show CDR1 as LGHDT and CDR2 as YNNKEL (reference sequence). The CDR3 is 15 residues long. V was cut by 5 bases and J by 0 bases, with 10 bases left in between. The CDR3 reads CASSDRGATNEKLFF. CDR3 in DNA: TGTGCCAGCAGCGATCGGGGGGCAACTAATGAAAAACTGTTTTTT.

The chain combines TRBV27 with TRBJ2-2; D unresolved. The CDR3 covers 14 residues. Germline assignment: CDR1 MNHEY and CDR2 SMNVEV (reference sequence). V was clipped by 3 bases and J by 5 bases, with 10 bases between them. The chain's CDR3 is CASSFSQVTGELFF. The DNA for the CDR3 is TGTGCCAGCAGTTTTTCCCAGGTTACCGGGGAGCTGTTTTTT.

V gene TRBV19 combines with J gene TRBJ2-1, with TRBD1 matching 9 bases. This CDR3 comprises 15 residues. V was clipped by 5 bases and J by 5 bases; unmatched bases: 7. The germline V gene encodes CDR1 LNHDA and CDR2 SQIVND (reference sequence). CDR3 DNA sequence: TGTGCCAGTAGTCCTTGGGGACAGGGCCACAATGAGCAGTTCTTC. Its protein is CASSPWGQGHNEQFF.

The CDR3 region has the DNA TGCGCCAGCAGCCACACAACAGGTCTAAAGCCCCAGCATTTT. Translating it yields CASSHTTGLKPQHF. The chain combines TRBV4-3 with TRBJ1-5; a possible D gene is TRBD1 (5 bases). CDR3 size: 14 residues. The germline CDR1 and CDR2 sequences are LGHNA and YSLEER. The ends were cut back, 3 bases at V and 8 bases at J, with 14 bases in the middle.

This chain uses TRBV6-5 with TRBJ2-7, with 9 positions matching TRBD1. Trimming at V came to 6 bases and at J to 4 bases, leaving 7 bases not matched to a gene. Germline V gives CDR1 MNHEY, CDR2 SVGAGI. The CDR3 has 14 residues. In nucleotides, the CDR3 is TGTGCCAGCAGCCGACAGGGGGTAGCATACGAGCAGTACTTC. As protein: CASSRQGVAYEQYF.